These 26 T cell receptor beta chains were sequenced from one sample in a study of CD8 T cells in Susac syndrome. RNA totalling roughly 0.45 to 1 ug underwent reverse transcription with random hexamers. From the immunoSEQ multiplex PCR reads, TCRdb called clonotypes with MiXCR, one entry per CDR3 protein. The table shows approximately 220,000 distinct CDR3 sequences, with 95% occurring only once. The sample comprised CD4+ T cells from PBMCs. The receptors stem from a human donor with multiple sclerosis.

The V call is TRBV27, the J call TRBJ1-2; D is unresolved. V lost 6 bases and J 4 bases, leaving 9 bases between the germline ends. Looked up from germline, CDR1 is MNHEY and CDR2 is SMNVEV (reference sequence). CDR3 length equals 12 residues. The chain's CDR3 is CASRSHGYGYTF. CDR3 sequence (DNA): TGTGCCAGCAGATCCCATGGCTATGGCTACACCTTC.

The chain uses TRBV4-2 and TRBJ2-5; 11 bases match TRBD2. The CDR3 sequence is 17 residues long. The V gene end was trimmed by 3 bases and the J gene end by 5 bases; junction bases not matched to a gene: 11. Looked up from germline, CDR1 is LGHNA and CDR2 is YNFKEQ. CDR3 in DNA: TGTGCCAGCAGCCATTCTTTTAGCGGGGGGGCGGAGGAGACCCAGTACTTC. Its protein is CASSHSFSGGAEETQYF.

The CDR3 region has the DNA TGTGCCAGCAGTAAGGGGAATAACTATGGCTACACCTTC. Residues: CASSKGNNYGYTF. The chain employs TRBV2 and TRBJ1-2, with D possibly TRBD1 on 5 matching bases. CDR3 length: 13 residues. The germline gives CDR1 SNHLY, CDR2 FYNNEI. V gave up 5 bases and J gave up 1 base, with 8 bases separating them.

The chain links TRBV5-1 to TRBJ2-5; D gene ambiguous. Trimming shortened V by 3 bases and J by 5 bases, and 11 bases separated the two germline ends. This CDR3 is 13 amino acids long. Per germline, CDR1 SGHRS and CDR2 YFSETQ. The CDR3 protein is CASSWAARETQYF. The CDR3 bases are TGCGCCAGCAGCTGGGCGGCCAGGGAGACCCAGTACTTC.

The rearrangement uses TRBV6-2 or TRBV6-3 and TRBJ2-1, with 9 bases lining up with TRBD1. CDR1 and CDR2 from the germline V gene are MNHEY and SVGEGT. Trimming cost V 6 bases and J 5 bases; bases outside gene matches: 11. The CDR3 is 16 amino acids. DNA of the CDR3: TGTGCCAGCAGAGGCCGCGTAGGGACAGGGAACAATGAGCAGTTCTTC. Translated: CASRGRVGTGNNEQFF.

The rearrangement joins TRBV6-5 to TRBJ2-7; possibly TRBD1 or TRBD2 for D (5 bases each). The CDR3 is 13 amino acids. Germline V gives CDR1 MNHEY, CDR2 SVGAGI. V lost 5 bases and J 5 bases, leaving 13 bases between the germline ends. This CDR3 is CASSRGRGHEQYF. The CDR3 bases are TGTGCCAGCAGTCGGGGCCGGGGCCACGAGCAGTACTTC.

The chain carries TRBV24-1 and TRBJ2-3, with TRBD2 matching over 7 bases. The CDR3 totals 15 residues. Per the germline V gene, CDR1 is KGHDR and CDR2 is SFDVKD. Trimming at V came to 4 bases and at J to 1 base, leaving 4 bases not matched to a gene. The CDR3 here is CATSDPGLGTDTQYF. The CDR3 bases are TGTGCCACCAGTGACCCAGGACTAGGCACAGATACGCAGTATTTT.

The chain joins TRBV29-1 to TRBJ1-1; 7 bases match TRBD1. The CDR3 sequence is 13 residues long. Germline lookup yields CDR1 SQVTM and CDR2 ANQGSEA. The junction had 15 bases not matched to a gene; V was cut back by 6 bases and J by 11 bases. CDR3 DNA sequence: TGCAGCGTCGAATCGCCCGGACAGGTCGCGGCTTTCTTT. The encoded protein is CSVESPGQVAAFF.

This clonotype was seen just once. This chain connects TRBV29-1 to TRBJ2-7, with a tentative D call TRBD1 (6 bases). The CDR3 has 13 residues. Germline assignment: CDR1 SQVTM and CDR2 ANQGSEA. V was trimmed by 4 bases and J by 3 bases, leaving 13 bases between them. CDR3 region: CSVAALDSYEQYF. CDR3 in DNA: TGCAGCGTTGCCGCCTTGGACAGCTACGAGCAGTACTTC.

V gene TRBV18 combines with J gene TRBJ1-1, with a possible D match to TRBD1 (6 bases). Germline V lookup: CDR1 KGHSH, CDR2 LQKENI. The CDR3 runs 15 residues. V lost 3 bases to trimming and J lost 2 bases, with 13 bases between them. The CDR3 DNA reads as TGTGCCAGCTCACCGCAAGGGGGATACAACACTGAAGCTTTCTTT. This translates into CASSPQGGYNTEAFF.

This rearrangement joins TRBV5-1 to TRBJ2-5; 8 nucleotides match TRBD2. Germline assignment: CDR1 SGHRS and CDR2 YFSETQ. This CDR3 contains 13 residues. J was trimmed by 5 bases and V by 3 bases; bases with no gene match: 3. The CDR3 DNA follows: TGCGCCAGCAGCTCGGGCGGGGGGGAGACCCAGTACTTC. This gives the protein CASSSGGGETQYF.

The chain carries TRBV4-2 and TRBJ2-3; 8 bases are a match to TRBD2. The CDR3 is 16 residues long. Trimming removed 4 bases from V and 3 bases from J; junction bases left unmatched: 9. Per germline, CDR1 LGHNA and CDR2 YNFKEQ. CDR3 in amino acids: CASSPRSGGTTDTQYF. DNA for the CDR3: TGTGCCAGCAGCCCGAGAAGCGGGGGCACAACAGATACGCAGTATTTT.

The chain carries TRBV5-6 and TRBJ2-3, with TRBD2 matching over 12 bases. The CDR3 runs 14 residues. Germline V CDR1 and CDR2: SGHDT, YYEEEE. Unmatched junction bases numbered 3, after V lost 3 bases and J lost 7 bases. The CDR3: CASSSGTSGYTQYF. CDR3 in DNA: TGTGCCAGCAGCTCCGGGACTAGCGGGTATACGCAGTATTTT.

The V call is TRBV29-1, the J call TRBJ1-2; perhaps TRBD1 as D (5 bases). V shed 7 bases and J shed 2 bases, with 14 bases lying between them. The CDR3 is 13 amino acids. Per the germline V gene, CDR1 is SQVTM and CDR2 is ANQGSEA. CDR3: CSAPLWGNYGYTF. In nucleotides, the CDR3 is TGCAGCGCCCCCCTGTGGGGGAACTATGGCTACACCTTC.

V and J are TRBV11-1 and TRBJ2-7; D assignment may be TRBD1 or TRBD2 (5 bases each). V lost 5 bases to trimming and J lost 5 bases, with 13 bases between them. Germline assignment: CDR1 SGHAT and CDR2 FQDESV (reference sequence). This CDR3 is built from 13 residues. CDR3 region: CASSPGTKDEQYV. The CDR3 DNA sequence: TGTGCCAGCAGCCCCGGGACGAAGGACGAGCAGTACGTC.

V usage is TRBV29-1 and J usage is TRBJ1-2, with TRBD1 as a possible D gene (5 bases). Trimming cost V 8 bases and J 0 bases, with 16 bases left between them. The CDR3 is made up of 14 amino acids. Germline values: CDR1 SQVTM, CDR2 ANQGSEA. CDR3 in amino acids: CSSSGTEANYGYTF. CDR3 nucleotide sequence: TGCAGCTCATCCGGGACCGAAGCTAACTATGGCTACACCTTC.

The V gene is TRBV15, the J gene TRBJ1-5; the D gene is possibly TRBD1 (5 bases). The CDR3 extends over 13 amino acids. Germline loops: CDR1 LNHNV, CDR2 YYDKDF (reference sequence). The V and J ends lost 2 bases and 12 bases respectively, with 14 bases between them. CDR3 sequence (DNA): TGTGCCACCAGCAGATCCACGATAGGGGTCCAGCATTTT. It translates to CATSRSTIGVQHF.

CDR3: CSARDTRQGDTEAFF. In nucleotides, the CDR3 is TGCAGTGCTAGAGATACCAGACAGGGGGACACTGAAGCTTTCTTT. The V gene is TRBV20-1, the J gene TRBJ1-1; 9 bases are shared with TRBD1. J gave up 3 bases and V 0 bases, and 5 bases lay outside the gene matches. CDR1 is DFQATT and CDR2 is SNEGSKA in the germline V gene (reference sequence). The CDR3 is 15 residues long.

The rearrangement links TRBV6-1 to TRBJ2-3, with TRBD2 matching 8 bases. Germline CDR1 and CDR2: MNHNS and SASEGT. The V segment lost 3 bases and the J segment 4 bases; nucleotides outside the gene matches: 0. The CDR3 covers 13 residues. The CDR3 bases are TGTGCCAGCAGTGACGGGGGGGCAGATACGCAGTATTTT. Its translation is CASSDGGADTQYF.

A single count supports this clonotype. The V gene is TRBV11-2, the J gene TRBJ2-7, with D perhaps matching TRBD2 (7 bases). CDR1 and CDR2 (germline): SGHAT, FQNNGV. With 5 bases removed from V and 2 bases from J, the gap between germline ends came to 16 bases. This CDR3 has 15 residues. Here the CDR3 DNA reads TGTGCCAGCAGCCCCTGGGGGGGGCGAGCCTACGAGCAGTACGTC. It codes for CASSPWGGRAYEQYV.

V usage is TRBV7-3 and J usage is TRBJ1-1; D is ambiguous. This CDR3 contains 13 residues. CDR1 and CDR2 from the germline V gene are SGHTA and FQGTGA. With 4 bases removed from V and 6 bases from J, the gap between germline ends came to 12 bases. The CDR3 spells CASSSPNTPEAFF. The CDR3, as DNA: TGTGCCAGCAGCTCTCCAAATACTCCTGAAGCTTTCTTT.

This clonotype was seen just once. The chain employs TRBV12-3 or TRBV12-4 and TRBJ1-1; D gene unclear. Trimming removed 5 bases from V and 7 bases from J, with 14 bases in between. The CDR3 has 13 amino acids. The CDR3 DNA reads as TGTGCCAGCAGTCCAGCGGGTGGCCTTGAAGCTTTCTTT. Translated, it gives CASSPAGGLEAFF.

This clonotype was found once. The chain recombines TRBV20-1 with TRBJ1-5, with TRBD1 as a possible D gene (5 bases). Trimming pared 6 bases from V and 7 bases from J, leaving 16 bases between. The CDR3 sequence is 13 residues long. From germline, CDR1 is DFQATT and CDR2 SNEGSKA (reference sequence). The CDR3 nucleotides read TGCAGTGCCAGCCAGGGTCGCGACCAGCCCCAGCATTTT. This encodes CSASQGRDQPQHF.

This clonotype has only a few counts. The chain joins TRBV24-1 to TRBJ2-1; D is undetermined. The CDR3 totals 13 residues. V was cut by 1 base and J by 6 bases, with 6 bases left in between. Germline CDR1 and CDR2: KGHDR and SFDVKD. The CDR3 DNA reads TGTGCCACCAGTGATTTTGCATCCAATGAGCAGTTCTTC. This codes for CATSDFASNEQFF.

V usage is TRBV5-4 and J usage is TRBJ2-2; TRBD2 matches 8 bases. The CDR3 covers 14 residues. Trimming cost V 4 bases and J 9 bases; bases outside gene matches: 8. Germline V gene data show CDR1 as SGHNT and CDR2 as YYREEE (reference sequence). The CDR3 DNA is TGTGCCAGCAGCATCGCTAGCGGGTCCCGGGAGCTGTTTTTT. Translating it yields CASSIASGSRELFF. The full variable domain, in which reference TRBV5-4 and TRBJ2-2 provide the parts outside the CDR3, is ETGVTQSPTHLIKTRGQQVTLRCSSQSGHNTVSWYQQALGQGPQFIFQYYREEENGRGNFPPRFSGLQFPNYSSELNVNALELDDSALYLCASSIASGSRELFFGEGSRLTVL.

The V and J genes are TRBV20-1 and TRBJ2-5; TRBD2 matches at 12 bases. Germline CDR1 is DFQATT and CDR2 is SNEGSKA (reference sequence). The CDR3 covers 14 residues. The J segment lost 9 bases and the V segment lost 1 base, leaving 6 bases of the junction unmatched. The CDR3 region has the DNA TGCAGTGCTAGAGGTGGACTAGCGGGGCAGGCCCAGTACTTC. Its protein product is CSARGGLAGQAQYF.